The 9 T cell receptor beta chains given below trace back to one sample, sequenced in a study of blood T cells in healthy people across ages. Then a second PCR, running roughly 7 to 11 cycles, was carried out with a sample-barcoded 5' primer and a J-beta primer mix. Using its own MiXCR run on the 5' RACE reads, TCRdb lists one record per CDR3 protein. Of 1.5 million to 1.9 million distinct CDR3 sequences in the sample, roughly two fifths were seen once. Sequences were obtained from blood. The receptor source for this set is a woman aged 18-29 years in good health.

The chain has TRBV7-9 and TRBJ1-2; 7 nucleotides line up with TRBD1. CDR1 and CDR2 (germline): SEHNR, FQNEAQ (reference sequence). Trimming took 5 bases from V and 4 from J; bases not matched to a gene: 13. The CDR3 runs to 16 residues. Written as DNA, the CDR3 is TGTGCCAGCAGCCCTGACCCTGGGACAGACCGCTATGGCTACACCTTC. Its translation: CASSPDPGTDRYGYTF.

This clonotype was observed a single time. V gene TRBV9 combines with J gene TRBJ2-3; the match to TRBD2 covers 8 bases. With V trimmed by 0 bases and J by 2 bases, 5 bases remained unmatched. CDR1 and CDR2 from the germline V gene are SGDLS and YYNGEE. This CDR3 contains 16 residues. CDR3 DNA: TGTGCCAGCAGCGTAGGAGTTAGCGGGATCACAGATACGCAGTATTTT. This gives the protein CASSVGVSGITDTQYF.

The chain carries TRBV5-1 and TRBJ2-1; no definite D call. The germline V gene encodes CDR1 SGHRS and CDR2 YFSETQ. The CDR3 is made up of 13 amino acids. The ends were cut back, 4 bases at V and 3 bases at J, with 8 bases in the middle. For the CDR3, the DNA is TGCGCCAGCAGCAAGCGAGGCTACAATGAGCAGTTCTTC. Protein: CASSKRGYNEQFF.

Points on this clonotype: A junction boundary mismatches the germline segment, possibly from a read error. The chain uses TRBV10-3 and TRBJ1-1; no definite D call. The CDR3 runs to 12 residues. Germline V CDR1 and CDR2: ENHRY, SYGVKD. CDR3 sequence reads: CDISESSSKAFF. CDR3 nucleotide sequence: TGTGACATCAGTGAGTCGTCAAGTAAAGCTTTCTTT.

This clonotype was recorded a few times. The chain is built from TRBV4-3 and TRBJ1-4; 9 nucleotides agree with TRBD1. The ends lost 1 base at V and 7 bases at J; junction bases unmatched: 4. The CDR3 has 15 amino acids. Germline CDR1 reads LGHNA; CDR2 reads YSLEER. The CDR3 bases are TGCGCCAGCAGCCAAGGCACAGGGGGCCGTGAAAAACTGTTTTTT. Translated, it gives CASSQGTGGREKLFF.

This clonotype was seen once. The junction differs from germline at one of its ends, possibly a read error. The chain employs TRBV3-1 and TRBJ1-2; no definite D call. Germline-derived CDR1 and CDR2 are LGHDT and YNNKEL (reference sequence). The CDR3 spans 14 residues. Written as DNA, the CDR3 is TGTGCCAGCACCCAAAGAGGGCAGGACTATGGCTACACCTTC. Its translation: CASTQRGQDYGYTF.

This clonotype was detected a few times. The rearrangement links TRBV5-1 to TRBJ2-1; a possible D gene is TRBD2 (5 bases). The J call is uncertain, as TRBJ2-7 better fits the DNA end. The CDR3 loop spans 15 amino acids. Germline V lookup: CDR1 SGHRS, CDR2 YFSETQ. CDR3 DNA: TGCGCCAGCAGCTTGCCCACTAGTGGATACAATGAGCAGTACTTC. Translated: CASSLPTSGYNEQYF.

The sample holds a few counts of this clonotype. The chain joins TRBV4-2 to TRBJ2-3; TRBD2 matches at 16 bases. This CDR3 is 19 amino acids long. The germline V gene has CDR1 LGHNA and CDR2 YNFKEQ. Trimming cost V 3 bases and J 10 bases; bases outside gene matches: 16. Here the CDR3 DNA reads TGTGCCAGCAGCCAGGCCGGGACTAGCGGGAGGGCCGGAGTTTCATCGCAGTATTTT. It encodes CASSQAGTSGRAGVSSQYF.

This chain uses TRBV30 with TRBJ1-2; 8 bases agree with TRBD1. From germline, CDR1 is GTSNPN and CDR2 SVGIG (reference sequence). CDR3 length equals 14 residues. With V trimmed by 6 bases and J by 4 bases, 10 bases remained unmatched. The CDR3 DNA reads TGTGCCTGTATTGGAGACAGGGGCCTCTATGGCTACACCTTC. Its protein is CACIGDRGLYGYTF.